The entry below describes one T cell receptor beta chain. The antigen is not known. Study donors comprised healthy, HIV-negative adults devoid of recent acute infection or vaccination. The data stem from a study of shared clonotypes between healthy human individuals. Regarding the study as a whole: Limited genetic and exposure-history diversity came from having few donors.

Sequencing of unsorted PBMC DNA was carried out using ten immunoSEQ deep assay plates. The authors' processing: As immunoSEQ supplied junction-only sequences (without quality scores), filtering differed. Profiled with immunoSEQ multiplex PCR; TCRdb holds only in-frame clones, not every one. That table furnishes V, J and clone size, whereas the DNA furnished D and trimming. The sample includes approximately 500,000 clones, approximately 78% of them seen just once. The junction had 5 bases not matched to a gene; V was cut back by 6 bases and J by 0 bases. Germline V gives CDR1 SGHNT, CDR2 YYREEE (reference sequence). CDR3 size: 16 residues.

The receptor was isolated from a woman aged 40 to 50 in good health. Some clones in this sample may be carry-over from other donors' samples. This chain joins TRBV5-4 and TRBJ1-3; 11 bases agree with TRBD1. Sequencing was performed on PBMCs. DNA for the CDR3: TGTGCCAGCACCTACGGACAGGGGGCCTCTGGAAACACCATATATTTT. It codes for CASTYGQGASGNTIYF.